These T cell receptor beta chains were read from a single sample in a study of early T cells in non-severe SARS-CoV-2 infection. TCRdb passed the 5' RACE reads through MiXCR, listing each CDR3 protein once. Of roughly 34,000 distinct CDR3 sequences listed, approximately 5% are singletons. The source material was whole blood. These receptors were obtained from an adult who was a healthcare worker with PCR-confirmed SARS-CoV-2 infection or an uninfected control (not recorded which). Each CDR3 is given with its conserved first and last residue. Each record gives: D gene, clone size, V gene, J gene, CDR3 DNA, CDR3 protein. A D gene is named only where the DNA matches it firmly. Not every row has a clone size; where given, it reads once, few, many or a size class.

>NA|few|TRBV9|TRBJ2-2
TGTGCCAGCAGCGTAGTCGGTTACGGGGAGCTGTTTTTT
CASSVVGYGELFF
>TRBD1|many|TRBV20-1|TRBJ2-5
TGCAGTGCTACCAGACAGGGGGCCGGAGAGACCCAGTACTTC
CSATRQGAGETQYF
>NA|medium-sized|TRBV12-3/TRBV12-4|TRBJ2-1
TGTGCCAGCAGTTTAAACAGGTGGAATGAGCAGTTCTTC
CASSLNRWNEQFF
>NA|NA|TRBV11-2|TRBJ1-2
TGTGCCAGCAGCTCCCGCCGCCAAGGCTATGGCTACACCTTC
CASSSRRQGYGYTF
>TRBD2|many|TRBV5-5|TRBJ2-7
TGTGCCAGCAACCTTTTAGCGGGGACCACCTACGAGCAGTACTTC
CASNLLAGTTYEQYF
>TRBD1|NA|TRBV7-9|TRBJ2-3
TGTGCCAGCAGCCTTCGACAGGGGTATACGCAGTATTTT
CASSLRQGYTQYF
>NA|many|TRBV7-8|TRBJ1-1
TGTGCCAGCAGCTGGATGGGGCGCAACACTGAAGCTTTCTTT
CASSWMGRNTEAFF
>NA|NA|TRBV7-9|TRBJ2-5
TGTGCCAGCAGCTTAACCGCTGGGGCGGAGCGAGAGACCCAGTACTTC
CASSLTAGAERETQYF
>NA|many|TRBV20-1|TRBJ2-7
TGCAGTGCTAGTTCCTCACCCTACGAGCAGTACTTC
CSASSSPYEQYF
>NA|many|TRBV6-6|TRBJ1-1
TGTGCCAGCAGTTACTCTAGGGCTGGCACTGAAGCTTTCTTT
CASSYSRAGTEAFF
>NA|few|TRBV10-3|TRBJ2-1
TGTGCCATCAACCTAAAGGACAGCGGGTCCTACAATGAGCAGTTCTTC
CAINLKDSGSYNEQFF
>NA|many|TRBV12-3/TRBV12-4|TRBJ1-5
TGTGCCAGCAGCACTAAGGCGGGGGGGGCAAGCAATCAGCCCCAGCATTTT
CASSTKAGGASNQPQHF
>TRBD2|few|TRBV28|TRBJ2-7
TGTGCCAGCAGCGCTCCGGGACTAGCGGTTTACGAGCAGTACTTC
CASSAPGLAVYEQYF
>NA|many|TRBV9|TRBJ2-7
TGTGCCAGCAGCGTATGGGCGGGGGCCGCCTACGAGCAGTACTTC
CASSVWAGAAYEQYF
>NA|many|TRBV7-2|TRBJ2-5
TGTGCCAGCGGACCGTACCAAGAGACCCAGTACTTC
CASGPYQETQYF
>NA|many|TRBV5-4|TRBJ2-4
TGTGCCAGCAGCTTTAGTGTAGCCAAAAACATTCAGTACTTC
CASSFSVAKNIQYF
>TRBD2|many|TRBV5-1|TRBJ2-3
TGCGCCAGCAGCTTCGGTAGCGGGGGGCGCACAGATACGCAGTATTTT
CASSFGSGGRTDTQYF
>NA|many|TRBV28|TRBJ1-6
TGTGCCAGCGGCCAGGAAAGTTCCTATAATTCACCCCTCCACTTT
CASGQESSYNSPLHF
>TRBD2|many|TRBV20-1|TRBJ2-7
TGCAGTGCTGAAATCCAGGGAGGGGAGCAGTACTTC
CSAEIQGGEQYF
>TRBD1|few|TRBV18|TRBJ2-7
TGTGCCAGCTCACTTGACAGGGTATACGAGCAGTACTTC
CASSLDRVYEQYF
>NA|few|TRBV6-2/TRBV6-3|TRBJ1-5
TGTGCCAGCAGCCCCGATGGGAGGGGTAATCAGCCCCAGCATTTT
CASSPDGRGNQPQHF
>NA|many|TRBV20-1|TRBJ2-2
TGCAGTGCTTTGACGGTCACCGGGGAGCTGTTTTTT
CSALTVTGELFF
>TRBD2|few|TRBV5-5|TRBJ2-1
TGTGCCAGCAGCTTGAGCGGGGTCTCCTACAATGAGCAGTTCTTC
CASSLSGVSYNEQFF
>TRBD1|many|TRBV20-1|TRBJ1-4
TGCAGTGCTAGGGGGACAGGAAATGAAAAACTGTTTTTT
CSARGTGNEKLFF
>TRBD1|few|TRBV6-5|TRBJ2-3
TGTGCCAGCAAAATAGGACAGGGCCTAAACACAGATACGCAGTATTTT
CASKIGQGLNTDTQYF
>TRBD2|many|TRBV28|TRBJ2-1
TGTGCCAGCAGACCGCCGGGACTAGTAACCGTCTTC
CASRPPGLVTVF
>TRBD1|NA|TRBV28|TRBJ2-7
TGTGCCAGCAGTGAACCGGGACAGAAGTACGAGCAGTACTTC
CASSEPGQKYEQYF
>TRBD2|NA|TRBV5-4|TRBJ2-3
TGTGCCAGCAGCTTGGGGGCGACGGGGGGACCCACAGATACGCAGTATTTT
CASSLGATGGPTDTQYF
>TRBD1|few|TRBV11-2|TRBJ2-5
TGTGCCAGCAGCAGGACAGGGGGCTATACGGGGACCCAGTACTTC
CASSRTGGYTGTQYF
>NA|few|TRBV7-6|TRBJ2-2
TGTGCCAGCAGCTTAGCAGTTGGAAGGACCACCGGGGAGCTGTTTTTT
CASSLAVGRTTGELFF
>TRBD2|many|TRBV11-2|TRBJ2-3
TGTGCCAGCAGCCTCGTAGCGGGGGGGAGCTCAGATACGCAGTATTTT
CASSLVAGGSSDTQYF
>TRBD1|many|TRBV7-2|TRBJ2-3
TGTGCCAGCAGCACGTTGGGACAGGGGAGCACAGATACGCAGTATTTT
CASSTLGQGSTDTQYF